These T cell receptor beta chains were read from a single sample in a study of blood T cell repertoires in COVID-19. This table comes from immunoSEQ multiplex PCR, and its TCRdb copy is limited to in-frame clones, with some not included. There are over 120,000 clones in the sample; 75% to 90% occur only once, and around 3% lies in the top ten. Specimen: peripheral blood. The receptors shown here come from a man aged 55 to 70 with active or convalescent COVID-19. CDR3s include the opening cysteine and the closing phenylalanine or tryptophan. Fields, in order: D gene, V gene, J gene, clone size, CDR3 length, CDR3 protein, CDR3 DNA. D genes are given only for firm matches. Rows give clone size only sometimes, using once, few, many, or a class for an expanded clone.

>-|TRBV19|TRBJ1-2|-|13
CASSIDRVQGYTF
TGTGCCAGTAGTATCGACAGAGTCCAGGGCTACACCTTC
>-|TRBV4-3|TRBJ2-3|-|16
CASSQTIEVSTDTQYF
TGCGCCAGCAGCCAAACCATCGAGGTATCCACAGATACGCAGTATTTT
>-|TRBV6-4|TRBJ2-7|-|15
CASSPAGPYTVEQYF
TGTGCCAGCAGCCCGGCGGGCCCTTATACAGTCGAGCAGTACTTC
>-|TRBV19|TRBJ1-2|-|14
CASSAGGGNYGYTF
TGTGCCAGTAGCGCCGGGGGAGGTAACTATGGCTACACCTTC
>-|TRBV3-1/TRBV3-2|TRBJ2-7|-|12
CASSLLSYEQYF
TGTGCCAGCAGCCTCCTTTCCTACGAGCAGTACTTC
>TRBD2|TRBV28|TRBJ2-5|-|17
CASRGSGLAGQQETQYF
TGTGCCAGCAGAGGCTCAGGGCTAGCGGGTCAACAAGAGACCCAGTACTTC
>-|TRBV6-5|TRBJ1-2|-|14
CASSYSRNAYGYTF
TGTGCCAGCAGTTACTCGAGGAACGCCTATGGCTACACCTTC
>TRBD1|TRBV7-9|TRBJ1-2|-|15
CASSPRDRGNYGYTF
TGTGCCAGCAGCCCAAGGGACAGGGGTAACTATGGCTACACCTTC
>-|TRBV5-8|TRBJ2-7|-|15
CASSLIAGSSYEQYF
TGTGCCAGCAGCTTGATCGCCGGTAGCTCCTACGAGCAGTACTTC
>-|TRBV3-1/TRBV3-2|TRBJ1-3|-|15
CASSHWTVIGNTIYF
TGTGCCAGCAGCCATTGGACAGTTATCGGAAACACCATATATTTT
>TRBD1|TRBV6-5|TRBJ1-1|once|11
CASTGGTEAFF
TGTGCTTCCACAGGGGGCACTGAAGCTTTCTTT
>-|TRBV18|TRBJ2-5|-|14
CASSPGDFQETQYF
TGTGCCAGCTCACCGGGGGACTTCCAAGAGACCCAGTACTTC
>-|TRBV27|TRBJ2-5|-|14
CASSPLPGAETQYF
TGTGCCAGCAGTCCGTTGCCAGGGGCAGAGACCCAGTACTTC
>TRBD1|TRBV28|TRBJ2-7|-|15
CASRPTGGWFYEQYF
TGTGCCAGCAGACCGACAGGGGGTTGGTTCTACGAGCAGTACTTC
>-|TRBV28|TRBJ1-2|-|11
CAARRVWGYTF
TGTGCTGCTAGGCGGGTATGGGGCTACACCTTC
>TRBD2|TRBV6-5|TRBJ2-4|-|12
CGGGIRRNIQYF
TGTGGGGGGGGTATCCGAAGAAACATTCAGTACTTC
>TRBD2|TRBV6-2/TRBV6-3|TRBJ2-3|-|20
CASSLLKSLAGRSAAYTQYF
TGTGCCAGCAGTTTGTTAAAGTCGCTAGCGGGGAGGTCAGCCGCTTATACGCAGTATTTT
>TRBD1|TRBV6-5|TRBJ2-7|few|16
CASSYSGTGSSYEQYF
TGTGCCAGCAGTTACTCGGGGACAGGGAGTTCCTACGAGCAGTACTTC
>TRBD1|TRBV7-9|TRBJ2-2|few|16
CASSYFTGGVVRELFF
TGTGCCAGCAGCTACTTTACAGGGGGTGTTGTCAGGGAGCTGTTTTTT
>TRBD2|TRBV24-1|TRBJ2-7|-|14
CATSAGGGRYEQYF
TGTGCCACCAGTGCCGGGGGGGGGCGGTACGAGCAGTACTTC
>TRBD2|TRBV19|TRBJ2-5|-|15
CASSSGDSPRETQYF
TGTGCCAGTAGCAGCGGGGACTCCCCCCGGGAGACCCAGTACTTC
>TRBD2|TRBV5-1|TRBJ2-5|-|17
CASSLGTSGGPQETQYF
TGCGCCAGCAGTTTAGGGACTAGCGGGGGTCCCCAAGAGACCCAGTACTTC
>-|TRBV20-1|TRBJ1-5|-|11
CSARSGTTQHF
TGCAGTGCTCGATCCGGGACAACTCAGCATTTT
>-|TRBV29-1|TRBJ2-5|-|12
CSVEGAAPTQYF
TGCAGCGTTGAAGGGGCAGCACCTACCCAGTACTTC
>TRBD2|TRBV2|TRBJ2-7|-|14
CASRPGTSVYEQYF
TGTGCCAGCAGACCCGGGACTAGCGTGTACGAGCAGTACTTC
>TRBD2|TRBV18|TRBJ2-5|-|16
CASSPPGKRGQETQYF
TGTGCCAGCTCACCACCGGGCAAGCGGGGACAAGAGACCCAGTACTTC
>TRBD1|TRBV30|TRBJ1-3|few|13
CAWSSDRGNTIYF
TGTGCCTGGAGTTCGGACAGGGGAAACACCATATATTTT
>TRBD1|TRBV6-4|TRBJ1-4|-|17
CASSRTGGFGTNEKLFF
TGTGCCAGCAGTCGGACAGGGGGCTTCGGAACTAATGAAAAACTGTTTTTT
>-|TRBV28|TRBJ2-2|-|11
CASSRYGELFF
TGTGCCAGCAGCCGGTACGGGGAGCTGTTTTTT
>TRBD1|TRBV6-5|TRBJ2-7|-|15
CASSASWTGLYEQYF
TGTGCCAGCAGCGCCTCGTGGACAGGGCTATACGAGCAGTACTTC
>-|TRBV28|TRBJ2-7|-|13
CASSFGSKYEQYF
TGTGCCAGCAGTTTTGGTTCTAAATACGAGCAGTACTTC
>TRBD1|TRBV18|TRBJ2-3|-|16
CASSPTGTGHTDTQYF
TGTGCCAGCTCCCCCACCGGGACAGGACACACAGATACGCAGTATTTT
>TRBD1|TRBV4-1|TRBJ2-2|-|18
CASSQDGPRTGGFGELFF
TGCGCCAGCAGCCAAGATGGCCCACGGACAGGGGGTTTCGGGGAGCTGTTTTTT
>-|TRBV7-2|TRBJ1-5|-|16
CASSLQFSPSNQPQHF
TGTGCCAGCAGCTTACAATTTAGCCCAAGCAATCAGCCCCAGCATTTT
>-|TRBV2|TRBJ2-7|-|13
CASIQDRNYEQYF
TGTGCCAGCATCCAGGACAGAAACTACGAGCAGTACTTC
>TRBD2|TRBV14|TRBJ2-1|-|20
CASSQELGLAGGNSYNEQFF
TGTGCCAGCAGCCAAGAGCTCGGGCTAGCGGGAGGAAACTCCTACAATGAGCAGTTCTTC
>-|TRBV28|TRBJ2-5|-|17
CASSSRPFSGSQETQYF
TGTGCCAGCAGTTCCCGACCCTTCTCGGGGTCTCAAGAGACCCAGTACTTC
>-|TRBV3-1/TRBV3-2|TRBJ2-2|-|12
CASRPTAGELFF
TGTGCCAGCAGGCCAACGGCCGGGGAGCTGTTTTTT
>-|TRBV9|TRBJ1-3|-|15
CASSVGRRDGNTIYF
TGTGCCAGCAGCGTAGGCCGCAGGGATGGAAACACCATATATTTT
>TRBD1|TRBV5-1|TRBJ1-6|-|16
CASSPPTGTGNSPLHF
TGCGCCAGCAGCCCCCCTACCGGGACAGGGAACTCACCCCTCCACTTT
>TRBD2|TRBV29-1|TRBJ2-3|-|15
CSVVPRTSGTDTQYF
TGCAGCGTTGTCCCCCGGACTAGCGGTACAGATACGCAGTATTTT
>TRBD1|TRBV9|TRBJ1-3|few|16
CASSSRQGGSGNTIYF
TGTGCCAGCAGCTCGCGACAGGGGGGATCAGGAAACACCATATATTTT
>TRBD2|TRBV19|TRBJ2-7|-|16
CASSIRTSGVAYEQYF
TGTGCCAGTAGTATTCGGACTAGCGGGGTAGCCTACGAGCAGTACTTC
>-|TRBV10-3|TRBJ1-3|-|14
CAISGGLTGNTIYF
TGTGCCATCAGCGGGGGGCTAACTGGAAACACCATATATTTT
>TRBD2|TRBV7-2|TRBJ2-7|-|17
CASSPPAGGPVSYEQYF
TGTGCCAGCAGCCCTCCGGCGGGAGGCCCGGTCTCCTACGAGCAGTACTTC
>-|TRBV30|TRBJ1-3|-|12
CAWSVRGNTIYF
TGTGCCTGGAGTGTACGGGGAAACACCATATATTTT
>-|TRBV27|TRBJ1-2|-|14
CASSLTGTFYGYTF
TGTGCCAGCAGTTTAACAGGAACATTCTATGGCTACACCTTC
>-|TRBV4-3|TRBJ1-2|-|15
CASSHDRTGHRGYTF
TGCGCCAGCAGCCACGACCGTACAGGGCATCGTGGCTACACCTTC
>TRBD1|TRBV10-2|TRBJ2-7|once|14
CASTGTGELAEQYF
TGCGCCAGCACGGGGACAGGGGAGCTTGCCGAGCAGTACTTC
>-|TRBV19|TRBJ1-2|-|16
CASSTAREDRIYGYTF
TGTGCCAGTAGTACAGCCCGGGAGGATCGTATCTATGGCTACACCTTC
>TRBD1|TRBV18|TRBJ1-5|-|19
CASSPGTGSLYWGNQPQHF
TGTGCCAGCTCACCAGGGACAGGAAGTTTGTATTGGGGCAATCAGCCCCAGCATTTT
>-|TRBV28|TRBJ2-3|-|13
CASRTTDRPTQYF
TGTGCCAGCAGGACAACCGACAGACCAACGCAGTATTTT